These T cell receptor beta chains were read from a single sample in a study of blood T cells in healthy people across ages. One entry per CDR3 protein, called by TCRdb with MiXCR from the 5' RACE reads. The sample holds roughly 550,000 distinct CDR3 sequences; under 30% are singletons and the top ten take around 10%. A further study also used this sample, focusing on T cells of mothers and their children.

Material for sequencing was blood. The source is a boy aged 5-17 years in good health. CDR3s include the opening cysteine and the closing phenylalanine or tryptophan. D genes are given only for firm matches. Only part of the rows carry a size: once, few, many, or a class if the clone is expanded.

V gene: TRBV5-1; J gene: TRBJ2-5; D gene: NA; clone size: few; CDR3 protein: CASSLVPRTAYQETQYF; CDR3 DNA: TGCGCCAGCAGCTTGGTCCCTAGGACAGCGTACCAAGAGACCCAGTACTTC
V gene: TRBV28; J gene: TRBJ2-1; D gene: TRBD2; clone size: NA; CDR3 protein: CASSLRTSGDNEQFF; CDR3 DNA: TGTGCCAGCAGTCTAAGGACTAGCGGGGACAATGAGCAGTTCTTC
V gene: TRBV4-3; J gene: TRBJ2-7; D gene: NA; clone size: few; CDR3 protein: CASSQGATGDSYEQYF; CDR3 DNA: TGCGCCAGCAGCCAAGGGGCCACGGGGGACTCCTACGAGCAGTACTTC
V gene: TRBV5-1; J gene: TRBJ2-7; D gene: NA; clone size: NA; CDR3 protein: CASSLGRTGVYEQYF; CDR3 DNA: TGCGCCAGCAGCTTGGGGAGGACCGGCGTCTACGAGCAGTACTTC
V gene: TRBV6-1; J gene: TRBJ2-3; D gene: TRBD1; clone size: few; CDR3 protein: CASRTWTGAGTDTQYF; CDR3 DNA: TGTGCCAGCAGAACCTGGACAGGGGCGGGCACAGATACGCAGTATTTT
V gene: TRBV5-1; J gene: TRBJ1-2; D gene: NA; clone size: few; CDR3 protein: CASSLATNYGYTF; CDR3 DNA: TGCGCCAGCAGTTTAGCCACTAACTATGGCTACACCTTC
V gene: TRBV28; J gene: TRBJ1-3; D gene: TRBD1; clone size: NA; CDR3 protein: CASSRWDRFSGNTIYF; CDR3 DNA: TGTGCCAGCAGTAGATGGGACAGGTTCTCTGGAAACACCATATATTTT
V gene: TRBV7-9; J gene: TRBJ2-4; D gene: NA; clone size: NA; CDR3 protein: CASSPLRWVDGNIQYF; CDR3 DNA: TGTGCCAGCAGCCCCTTGCGCTGGGTAGATGGAAACATTCAGTACTTC
V gene: TRBV4-2; J gene: TRBJ1-2; D gene: TRBD1; clone size: few; CDR3 protein: CASSQEIRDSLYGYTF; CDR3 DNA: TGTGCCAGCAGCCAAGAGATCCGGGACAGCCTCTATGGCTACACCTTC
V gene: TRBV4-3; J gene: TRBJ1-1; D gene: NA; clone size: NA; CDR3 protein: CASSQATLNTEAFF; CDR3 DNA: TGCGCCAGCAGCCAAGCGACACTGAACACTGAAGCTTTCTTT
V gene: TRBV18; J gene: TRBJ2-5; D gene: TRBD1; clone size: NA; CDR3 protein: CASTTGQGAQETQYF; CDR3 DNA: TGTGCCAGCACGACGGGACAGGGGGCCCAAGAGACCCAGTACTTC
V gene: TRBV27; J gene: TRBJ2-7; D gene: NA; clone size: NA; CDR3 protein: CASSSWPGGTGQYEQYF; CDR3 DNA: TGTGCCAGCAGTTCGTGGCCGGGGGGGACAGGGCAGTACGAGCAGTACTTC
V gene: TRBV4-1; J gene: TRBJ1-5; D gene: NA; clone size: few; CDR3 protein: CASSQFSGGNQPQHF; CDR3 DNA: TGCGCCAGCAGCCAATTCAGCGGGGGCAATCAGCCCCAGCATTTT
V gene: TRBV4-1; J gene: TRBJ2-2; D gene: NA; clone size: few; CDR3 protein: CASRWNTGELFF; CDR3 DNA: TGCGCCAGCAGATGGAACACCGGGGAGCTGTTTTTT